Each of the 11 T cell receptor beta chains below was sequenced from the same sample in a study of molecular identifiers for immune sequencing clone quantification. Using its own MiXCR run on the PCR reads, TCRdb lists one record per CDR3 protein. The sample has hundreds of thousands of distinct CDR3 sequences, over 20% seen once. Sequencing input: naive CD8+ T cells from blood, with Jurkat cell RNA spiked in. Subset specified: FACS-sorted CD8+CD4-CCR7+CD45RA+ naive T cells. The receptors derive from a human donor in good health. Some libraries in this study had Jurkat cell RNA spiked in.

This clonotype was counted many times. The rearrangement uses TRBV27 and TRBJ1-5, with a possible D match to TRBD1 (5 bases). Looked up from germline, CDR1 is MNHEY and CDR2 is SMNVEV (reference sequence). The CDR3 contains 14 residues. Deletions cut 1 base from V and 9 bases from J, with 13 bases between. CDR3 sequence (DNA): TGTGCCAGCAGTTTATTCACAGGCCCGTGGCCCCAGCATTTT. Translation gives CASSLFTGPWPQHF.

This rearrangement joins TRBV6-2 or TRBV6-3 to TRBJ2-2, with D perhaps TRBD1 (6 bases). The CDR3 is 14 amino acids. Trimming pared 10 bases from V and 4 bases from J, leaving 16 bases between. Looked up from germline, CDR1 is MNHEY and CDR2 is SVGEGT. The CDR3 sequence: CANNLYRVTGELFF. CDR3 DNA sequence: TGTGCCAACAACCTCTACAGGGTCACCGGGGAGCTGTTTTTT.

This clonotype has more than one count but fewer than ten. This chain joins TRBV12-3 or TRBV12-4 and TRBJ2-2, with D possibly being TRBD2 (6 bases). Trimming stripped 4 bases from V and 1 base from J, with 10 bases between. This CDR3 contains 15 residues. CDR3 nucleotides: TGTGCCAGCAGTTCCTCCGGGGGGAACACCGGGGAGCTGTTTTTT. The encoded protein is CASSSSGGNTGELFF.

This clonotype was seen repeatedly, ten times or more. The genes are TRBV7-9 and TRBJ2-3; no reliable D call. CDR3 length: 11 amino acids. V gave up 10 bases and J gave up 7 bases, with 12 bases separating them. Looked up from germline, CDR1 is SEHNR and CDR2 is FQNEAQ (reference sequence). CDR3 sequence: CANDGANTQYF. CDR3 DNA sequence: TGTGCCAACGATGGAGCCAATACGCAGTATTTT.

This clonotype has more than one count but fewer than ten. V gene TRBV11-2 combines with J gene TRBJ1-5; D uncertain. The CDR3 covers 15 residues. Between the trimmed V and J ends, which lost 4 bases and 2 bases, there was a span of 12 bases. The germline gives CDR1 SGHAT, CDR2 FQNNGV. CDR3: CASSSGDGGNQPQHF. The CDR3 DNA sequence: TGTGCCAGCAGCTCCGGGGATGGGGGCAATCAGCCCCAGCATTTT.

The chain joins TRBV4-1 to TRBJ1-3; D remains ambiguous. Deletions cut 4 bases from V and 0 bases from J, with 10 bases between. Germline values: CDR1 MGHRA, CDR2 YSYEKL. The CDR3 totals 15 residues. Here the CDR3 DNA reads TGCGCCAGCAGCCGAGGGATGGTCTCTGGAAACACCATATATTTT. Translating it yields CASSRGMVSGNTIYF.

There are many counts of this clonotype. The chain employs TRBV29-1 and TRBJ2-7; 14 bases align to TRBD2. The CDR3 spans 13 residues. The V gene's germline CDR1 is SQVTM and CDR2 ANQGSEA. Unmatched junction bases numbered 2, after V lost 6 bases and J lost 4 bases. CDR3 protein: CSVGLAGGYEQYF. The CDR3 DNA reads TGCAGCGTCGGACTAGCGGGAGGTTACGAGCAGTACTTC.

This clonotype came up many times. V is TRBV5-6 and J is TRBJ1-2, with D possibly TRBD1 on 5 matching bases. The germline V gene encodes CDR1 SGHDT and CDR2 YYEEEE. The CDR3 consists of 14 residues. With 0 bases removed from V and 3 bases from J, the gap between germline ends came to 9 bases. The CDR3 bases are TGTGCCAGCAGCTTGGAGGGGTATGACTATGGCTACACCTTC. Protein sequence: CASSLEGYDYGYTF.

This clonotype was seen more than once but under ten times. Here the CDR3 DNA reads TGTGCCAGCAGTTACCCGGACAGCTATAGGGAGCAGTTCTTC. Its protein product is CASSYPDSYREQFF. The chain has TRBV6-2 or TRBV6-3 and TRBJ2-1, with D tentatively TRBD1 (6 bases). This CDR3 is 14 amino acids long. The germline CDR1 and CDR2 sequences are MNHEY and SVGEGT. With 2 bases removed from V and 10 bases from J, the gap between germline ends came to 15 bases.

This clonotype was seen a handful of times. The chain carries TRBV27 and TRBJ2-3, with 9 bases matching TRBD2. Germline V gene sequence: CDR1 MNHEY, CDR2 SMNVEV (reference sequence). The CDR3 loop spans 16 amino acids. With 0 bases clipped from V and 4 bases from J, the junction kept 5 bases outside the gene matches. The CDR3 reads CASSLSSSGSSDTQYF. CDR3 in DNA: TGTGCCAGCAGTTTATCGAGTAGCGGGAGTTCAGATACGCAGTATTTT.

This clonotype was counted only a few times. The CDR3 loop reads CASSAQINYGYTF. CDR3 DNA sequence: TGTGCCAGCTCAGCGCAGATAAACTATGGCTACACCTTC. This chain joins TRBV27 and TRBJ1-2; D ambiguous. The CDR3 consists of 13 residues. Trimming removed 8 bases at V and 2 bases at J, with 12 bases between. CDR1 and CDR2 (germline): MNHEY, SMNVEV (reference sequence).